What follows is one T cell receptor (beta chain) and its context. This sample is drawn from a study of shared clonotypes between healthy human individuals. The CDR3 consists of 14 residues. Germline loops: CDR1 SEHNR, CDR2 FQNEAQ (reference sequence). Measured with immunoSEQ multiplex PCR; TCRdb has only the in-frame clones, and not every one. The sample lists a few million clones; 92% were seen once. This TCR was recovered from a man younger than 35 in good health. Some clones in this sample may be carry-over from other donors' samples. The chain joins TRBV7-9 to TRBJ2-5; tentatively, D is TRBD1 (5 bases). The J call is doubtful: the DNA matches TRBJ2-7 better. Sequenced input: naive CD4+ T cells from PBMCs. Subset: CD45RA+ positively selected. The CDR3 reads CASSFTGLRYEQYF. For the CDR3, the DNA is TGTGCCAGCAGCTTTACAGGCCTCCGATACGAGCAGTACTTC.